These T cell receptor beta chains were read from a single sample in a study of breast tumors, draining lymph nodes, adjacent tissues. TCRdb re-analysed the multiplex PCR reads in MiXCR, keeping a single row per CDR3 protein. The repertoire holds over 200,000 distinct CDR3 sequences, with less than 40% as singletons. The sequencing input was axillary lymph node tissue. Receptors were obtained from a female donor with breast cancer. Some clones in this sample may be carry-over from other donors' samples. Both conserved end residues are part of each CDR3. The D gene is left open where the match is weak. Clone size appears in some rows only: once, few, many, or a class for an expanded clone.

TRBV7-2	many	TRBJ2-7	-	TGTGCCAGCAGCTTAGTGGGCTACGAGCAGTACTTC	CASSLVGYEQYF
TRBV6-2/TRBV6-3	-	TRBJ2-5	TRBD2	TGTGCCAGCAGTCACCCGACAGCGGGGGCCCGGTTGGAGACCCAGTACTTC	CASSHPTAGARLETQYF
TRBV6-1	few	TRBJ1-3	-	TGTGCCAGCAGTGAAGTTGGGGTCGGAAACACCATATATTTT	CASSEVGVGNTIYF
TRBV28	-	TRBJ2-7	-	TGTGCCAGCAGGTATCTAGGGAGAACCTACGAGCAGTACTTC	CASRYLGRTYEQYF
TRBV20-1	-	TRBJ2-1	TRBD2	TGCAGTGCTAGAGATACTAGCGGGGACTACAATGAGCAGTTCTTC	CSARDTSGDYNEQFF
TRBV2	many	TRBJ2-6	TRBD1	TGTGCCAGCGGCCCCGGACAGGGACCGGAGGCCAACGTCCTGACTTTC	CASGPGQGPEANVLTF
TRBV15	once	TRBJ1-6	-	TGTGCCACTAAAGGGGGAAGACAGGATAATTCACCCCTCCACTTT	CATKGGRQDNSPLHF
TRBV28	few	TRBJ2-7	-	TGTGCCAGCAGTTTATCCTCCACCAGCGAGCAGTACTTC	CASSLSSTSEQYF
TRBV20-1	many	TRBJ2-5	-	TGCAGTGCTAGAGATATTGTGAGGGCTGAGACCCAGTACTTC	CSARDIVRAETQYF
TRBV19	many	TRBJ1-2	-	TGTGCCAGTAGTTACTTGGCAGGAGGTGGCTACACCTTC	CASSYLAGGGYTF
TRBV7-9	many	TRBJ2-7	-	TGTGCCAGCAGCTTCCTCCCCGAAGGCGAGCAGTACTTC	CASSFLPEGEQYF
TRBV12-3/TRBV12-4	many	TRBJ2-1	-	TGTGCCAGCAGTAGACTGGGTGAGCAGTTCTTC	CASSRLGEQFF
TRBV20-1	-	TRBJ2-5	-	TGCAGTGCTTTCTCGGGGCCCACGCAAGAGACCCAGTACTTC	CSAFSGPTQETQYF
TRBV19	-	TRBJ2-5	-	TGTGCCAGTAAGAGCTACCCGACCCGGTACTTC	CASKSYPTRYF
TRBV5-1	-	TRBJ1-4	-	TGCGCCAGCAGCTTGTTGGGCCCGGATCAGCCTGGAAATGAAAAACTGTTTTTT	CASSLLGPDQPGNEKLFF
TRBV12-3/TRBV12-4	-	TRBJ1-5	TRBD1	TGTGCCAGCAGCCGGGGGAGGGGGCGGTTGGATCAGCCCCAGCATTTT	CASSRGRGRLDQPQHF
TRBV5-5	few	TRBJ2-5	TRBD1	TGTGCCAGCAGCTTGGTACAGGGGGCCTCAGAGACCCAGTACTTC	CASSLVQGASETQYF
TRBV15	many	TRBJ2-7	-	TGTGCCACCAGCATAAGGGGAGCGTTCGAGCAGTACTTC	CATSIRGAFEQYF
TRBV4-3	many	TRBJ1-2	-	TGCGCCAGCAGCCAAGATTTGACAGCGAGCTATGGCTACACCTTC	CASSQDLTASYGYTF
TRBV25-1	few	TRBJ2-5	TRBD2	TGTGCCAGCAGTGAATCCGTGTGGGGGGGGACCCAGTACTTC	CASSESVWGGTQYF
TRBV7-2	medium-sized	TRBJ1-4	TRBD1	TGTGCCAGCAGTAACAGGGGATCAACTAATGAAAAACTGTTTTTT	CASSNRGSTNEKLFF
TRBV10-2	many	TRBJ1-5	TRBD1	TGCGCCAGCACCGGGACAGCGAGCAATCAGCCCCAGCATTTT	CASTGTASNQPQHF
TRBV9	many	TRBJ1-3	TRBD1	TGTGCCAGCAGCTCCCAGGGACAGGGGACCATATATTTT	CASSSQGQGTIYF
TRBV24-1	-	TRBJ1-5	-	TGTGCCACCAGTGTGAGGGGGTTGAGGGAGCAGCATTTT	CATSVRGLREQHF
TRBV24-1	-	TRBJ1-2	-	TGTGCCACCAGTGGTCCGCGCGGCTATGGCTACACCTTC	CATSGPRGYGYTF
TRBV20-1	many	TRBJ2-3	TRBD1	TGCAGTGCTAGGACAGGGGGCCCAGATACGCAGTATTTT	CSARTGGPDTQYF
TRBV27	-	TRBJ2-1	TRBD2	TGTGCCAGCCTGTCTTGGACTAGCGGAACTCCCCCCTACAATGAGCAGTTCTTC	CASLSWTSGTPPYNEQFF
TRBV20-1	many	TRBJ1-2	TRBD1	TGCAGTGCTAGAGAGGGACAGGGGGGTTACGGCTACACCTTC	CSAREGQGGYGYTF
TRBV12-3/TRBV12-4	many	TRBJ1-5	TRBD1	TGTGCCAGCAGTTGGACAGGTGACAATCAGCCCCAGCATTTT	CASSWTGDNQPQHF
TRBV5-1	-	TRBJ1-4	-	TGTGCCAGCAGCTTGGATGCGGGGGCAGGAGAAAAACTGTTTTTT	CASSLDAGAGEKLFF
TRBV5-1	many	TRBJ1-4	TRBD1	TGCGCCAGCAGGGACAGGGGGGAAAAACTGTTTTTT	CASRDRGEKLFF
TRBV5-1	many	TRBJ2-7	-	TGCGCCAGCAGCCGGGACGCCGGGGCGTACGAGCAGTACTTC	CASSRDAGAYEQYF
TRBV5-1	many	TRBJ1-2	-	TGCGCCAGCAGCTTGGAGGGCAGGCAAGGGAATGGCTACACCTTC	CASSLEGRQGNGYTF
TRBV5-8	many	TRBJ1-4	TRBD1	TGTGCCAGCAGCTTGGACAGGGGGGGCCCTGGGAGCGAAAAACTGTTTTTT	CASSLDRGGPGSEKLFF
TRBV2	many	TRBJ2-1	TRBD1	TGTGCCAGCAGTGGAAGGGACAGCCGGTCTAGTAATGAGCAGTTCTTC	CASSGRDSRSSNEQFF
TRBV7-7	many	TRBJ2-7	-	TGTGCTAGCAGCTCCCCCGGACAGGGGTCGACTAGCGCATACCGCGAGCAGTACTTC	CASSSPGQGSTSAYREQYF
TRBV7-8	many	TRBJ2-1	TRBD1	TGTGCCAGCACCGGTCGGACAGGGAAAAATTTCTTC	CASTGRTGKNFF
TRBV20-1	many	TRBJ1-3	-	TGCAGTGCCAGGGAGGGGTTCTCTGGAAACACCATATATTTT	CSAREGFSGNTIYF
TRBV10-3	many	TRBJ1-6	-	TGTGCCATCAGTGTCAACGAGGGATCACCCCTCCACTTT	CAISVNEGSPLHF
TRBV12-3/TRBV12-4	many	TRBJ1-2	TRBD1	TGTGCCAGCAGTTACGGACAGGGGGCTTTTGGCTACACCTTC	CASSYGQGAFGYTF
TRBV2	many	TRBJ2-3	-	TGTGCCAGCAGTGAAATCAGGGTTCCGGATACGCAGTATTTT	CASSEIRVPDTQYF
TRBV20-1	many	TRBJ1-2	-	TGCAGTGCTAGAGAACAGGTTAACTATGGCTACACCTTC	CSAREQVNYGYTF
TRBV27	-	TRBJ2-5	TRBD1	TGTGCCAGCAGTTTGCGTCGGGACAGGGGAGAGACCCAGTACTTC	CASSLRRDRGETQYF
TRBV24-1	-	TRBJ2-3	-	TGTGCCACCAGTGATCGAGTTGGGGCAGGGGGGTCAGACACGCAGTATTTT	CATSDRVGAGGSDTQYF
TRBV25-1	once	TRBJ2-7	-	TGTGCCAGCAGTGAACCGGGGGGCCCCTACGAGCAGTACTTC	CASSEPGGPYEQYF
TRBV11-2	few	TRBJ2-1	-	TGTGCCAGCATAGAGTTGCGGGGGCCCTCCTACAATGAGCAGTTCTTC	CASIELRGPSYNEQFF
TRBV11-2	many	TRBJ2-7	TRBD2	TGTGCCAGCAGCTTCTCCCTAGCGGGAGACGAGCAGTACTTC	CASSFSLAGDEQYF
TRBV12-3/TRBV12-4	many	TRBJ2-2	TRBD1	TGTGCCAGCAGTTTCCAGGGGGCGAGGACCGGGGAGCTGTTTTTT	CASSFQGARTGELFF
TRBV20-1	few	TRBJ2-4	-	TGCAGTGCTGATGGTGGGAACATTCAGTACTTC	CSADGGNIQYF
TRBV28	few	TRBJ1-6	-	TGTGCCAGCAGTTTCGGGCCCGGAGATTCACCCCTCCACTTT	CASSFGPGDSPLHF
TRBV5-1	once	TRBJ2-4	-	TGCGCCAGCAGCAACACTGCAGGGGCGGGTAACATTCAGTACTTC	CASSNTAGAGNIQYF
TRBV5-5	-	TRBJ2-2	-	TGTGCCAGCAGGAGACTAGAATTGGGCGGGGAGCTGTTTTTT	CASRRLELGGELFF
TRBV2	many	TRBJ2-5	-	TGTGCCAGCAGTCCCCCATTGGGTCAAGAGACCCAGTACTTC	CASSPPLGQETQYF
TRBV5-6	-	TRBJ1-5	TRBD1	TGTGCCAGCAGCTGGGGGACAGAGAGTCAGCCCCAGCATTTT	CASSWGTESQPQHF
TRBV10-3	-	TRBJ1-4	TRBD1	TGTGCCATCAGTGAGCTAGGGGGGACAGGGGGCGCGGTGGATTTGGAAAAACTGTTTTTT	CAISELGGTGGAVDLEKLFF